This T cell receptor beta chain comes out of a study of sequential checkpoint blockade in melanoma. Across the whole study: Arm A got nivolumab then ipilimumab; arm B the reverse, 1:1.

V lost 6 bases to trimming and J lost 7 bases, with 15 bases between them. Germline lookup yields CDR1 MNHEY and CDR2 SVGAGI. The CDR3 runs 13 residues. Stated treatment: randomized to nivolumab then ipilimumab (arm A) or the reverse (arm B). Sequencing was performed with immunoSEQ multiplex PCR; in TCRdb, only in-frame clones are kept and a portion is missing. The table lists some 22,000 clones, about four fifths of them singletons. Sequences were derived from CD8+ T cells sorted from blood (inferred from file names), sampled from a patient given nivolumab and ipilimumab in sequence. The receptor's source is a human donor with melanoma. V gene TRBV6-5 combines with J gene TRBJ1-1; D may be TRBD1 (6 bases). The CDR3 bases are TGTGCCAGCAGAGGGGGTCCGTGGTTTGAAGCTTTCTTT. Its protein is CASRGGPWFEAFF.